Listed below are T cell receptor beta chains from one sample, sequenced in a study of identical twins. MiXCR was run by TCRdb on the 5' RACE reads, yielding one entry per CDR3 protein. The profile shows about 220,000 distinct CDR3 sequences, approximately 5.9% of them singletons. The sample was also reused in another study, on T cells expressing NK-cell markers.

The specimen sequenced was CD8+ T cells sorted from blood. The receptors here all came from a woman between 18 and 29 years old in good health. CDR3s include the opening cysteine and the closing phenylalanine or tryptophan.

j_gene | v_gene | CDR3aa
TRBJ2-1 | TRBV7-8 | CASSSIATPYNEQFF
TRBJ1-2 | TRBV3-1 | CASSQDTYYGYTF
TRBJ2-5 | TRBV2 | CASIEVEQETQYF
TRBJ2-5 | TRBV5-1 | CASSSSGGSGETQYF
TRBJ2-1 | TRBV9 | CASSARTDYNEQFF
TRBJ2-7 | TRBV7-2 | CASSLVLAGAYEQYF
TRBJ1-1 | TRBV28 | CASSYNLHLNTEAFF
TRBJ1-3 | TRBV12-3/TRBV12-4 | CASSLFMGNTIYF
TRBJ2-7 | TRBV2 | CASSRPQREGYEQYF
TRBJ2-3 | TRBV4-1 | CASSQELAGGTDTQYF
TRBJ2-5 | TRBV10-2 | CASSESGAGQETQYF
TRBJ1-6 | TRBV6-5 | CASSYSYVREGSPLHF
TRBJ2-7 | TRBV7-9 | CASRGYSGGSYEQYF
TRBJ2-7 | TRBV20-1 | CSARDERTSGYEQYF
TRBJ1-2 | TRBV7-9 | CASSLEDYNYGYTF
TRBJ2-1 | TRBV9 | CASSVRASYNEQFF
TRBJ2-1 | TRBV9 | CASSAGLSYNEQFF
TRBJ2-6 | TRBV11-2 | CASTKGQGPWANVLTF
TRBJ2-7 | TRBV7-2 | CASSTGQGVYEQYF
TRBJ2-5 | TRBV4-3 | CASSQDRTRGETQYF
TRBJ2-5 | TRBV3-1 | CASSLLESNQETQYF
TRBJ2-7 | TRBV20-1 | CSAINRDRGYEQYF
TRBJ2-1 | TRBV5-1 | CASSLAGHNEQFF